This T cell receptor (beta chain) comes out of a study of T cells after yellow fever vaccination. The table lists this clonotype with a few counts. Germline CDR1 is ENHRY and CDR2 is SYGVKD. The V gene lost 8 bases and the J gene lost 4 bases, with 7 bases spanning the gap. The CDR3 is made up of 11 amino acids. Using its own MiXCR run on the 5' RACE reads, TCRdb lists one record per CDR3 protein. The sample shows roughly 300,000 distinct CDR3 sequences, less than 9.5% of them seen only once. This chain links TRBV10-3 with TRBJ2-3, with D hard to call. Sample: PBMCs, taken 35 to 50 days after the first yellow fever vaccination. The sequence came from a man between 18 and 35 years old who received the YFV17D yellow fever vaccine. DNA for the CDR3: TGTGCCATCCTCCTTGCAGATACGCAGTATTTT. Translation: CAILLADTQYF.